The next 2 T cell receptor beta chains were all read from a single sample in a study of human CD8 memory T cell subsets. Making the TCR beta libraries relied on UMI-labeled 5' RACE. TCRdb derives one entry per CDR3 protein from the 5' RACE reads, leaving out DNA. The sample table includes 9,900 or so distinct CDR3 sequences. The sample consisted of CD8+ stem-like memory T cells (TSCM and TCM) sorted from PBMCs. Stated subset: stem-like memory CD8 T cells (TSTEM), CCR7+ PD-1- TIGIT-. The source is a human donor in good health.

The chain couples TRBV18 to TRBJ2-1; as DNA is missing, the TRBD1 call by TCRdb cannot be tested. The CDR3 consists of 18 residues. Germline-derived CDR1 and CDR2 are KGHSH and LQKENI. The CDR3 sequence: CASSLFYEGESSYNEQFF.

This chain joins TRBV28 and TRBJ1-1. Germline values: CDR1 MDHEN, CDR2 SYDVKM. This CDR3 contains 16 residues. The CDR3 spells CASSFEYGTLNTEAFF.